This is a list of T cell receptor beta chains from one sample in a study of blood T cell repertoires in COVID-19. The table came from immunoSEQ multiplex PCR; TCRdb's copy has only in-frame clones and leaves some out. Of about 200,000 clones listed, over 80% are singletons. The sequenced sample was peripheral blood. The receptors stem from a man aged 35 to 55 with acute or convalescent COVID-19. CDR3s include the opening cysteine and the closing phenylalanine or tryptophan. D genes are given only for firm matches. Size values are once, few and many counts, or a class for expanded clones, and some rows have none.

j_gene	v_gene	d_gene	abundance	CDR3aa
TRBJ2-5	TRBV7-9	TRBD1	NA	CASSLVGQGSETQYF
TRBJ1-1	TRBV15	TRBD1	once	CATSRDRGLNTEAFF
TRBJ2-1	TRBV9	NA	once	CASSVIGSSYNEQFF
TRBJ2-7	TRBV2	TRBD1	NA	CASRPQGRYEQYF
TRBJ1-6	TRBV4-1	NA	NA	CASSPSRNSGKDSPLHF
TRBJ1-1	TRBV6-5	NA	NA	CASNRAPNTEAFF
TRBJ2-7	TRBV27	NA	NA	CASSPSRDIYEQYF
TRBJ1-4	TRBV11-2	NA	NA	CASSEFGGGAVEKLFF
TRBJ2-7	TRBV6-2/TRBV6-3	NA	NA	CASSHQAGRYEQYF
TRBJ2-7	TRBV5-6	TRBD1	NA	CASSLGSAGGHEQYF
TRBJ1-5	TRBV25-1	TRBD1	NA	CASSARDRQYSNQPQHF
TRBJ2-3	TRBV30	TRBD2	NA	CAWSGGLAGNTDTQYF
TRBJ2-2	TRBV5-4	NA	NA	CASSLDSFNTGELFF
TRBJ1-4	TRBV20-1	NA	NA	CSASETANEKLFF
TRBJ1-6	TRBV19	NA	NA	CASSDGQTNSPLHF
TRBJ2-7	TRBV7-8	TRBD1	NA	CASSLSGDRRLYEQYF
TRBJ2-7	TRBV7-2	TRBD2	NA	CASRPTSGPYEQYF
TRBJ2-1	TRBV27	TRBD2	NA	CASSLSGRARDEQFF
TRBJ2-7	TRBV30	NA	NA	CAWSRQVNEQYF
TRBJ1-2	TRBV5-6	TRBD1	NA	CASSLAIDRGLYGYTF
TRBJ1-1	TRBV18	NA	NA	CASSPVVSGTEAFF
TRBJ2-5	TRBV6-2/TRBV6-3	NA	few	CASSYSIRPGETQYF
TRBJ2-7	TRBV6-2/TRBV6-3	NA	NA	CASSSPGVEGYEQYF
TRBJ2-2	TRBV5-1	NA	NA	CASKRVQASTGELFF
TRBJ1-2	TRBV7-6	TRBD1	NA	CASSQGAGNYGYTF
TRBJ2-7	TRBV2	NA	NA	CASRRELGDEQYF
TRBJ2-1	TRBV10-1	TRBD2	NA	CASSRLAGVIYNEQFF
TRBJ1-2	TRBV7-2	TRBD1	NA	CASSFPGQSYGYTF
TRBJ2-3	TRBV7-9	NA	once	CASTSPTSTDTQYF
TRBJ2-3	TRBV29-1	TRBD1	NA	CSVEVEFFWAGGLRDTQYF
TRBJ2-5	TRBV18	NA	once	CASSPPQGTPQETQYF
TRBJ1-6	TRBV5-1	NA	NA	CASSMDPRDSPLHF
TRBJ1-2	TRBV25-1	NA	many	CASSLGRGYTF
TRBJ2-7	TRBV7-9	TRBD1	NA	CASSLDRASTIEQYF
TRBJ2-7	TRBV5-6	NA	once	CASSLIQSYEQYF
TRBJ1-2	TRBV29-1	NA	NA	CSVEGRGLKGYTF
TRBJ2-7	TRBV6-5	NA	NA	CASGSAVYEQYF
TRBJ1-1	TRBV5-1	NA	NA	CASSPGPWHAFF
TRBJ2-7	TRBV11-2	NA	NA	CASSSVDEQYF
TRBJ1-2	TRBV7-9	NA	many	CASSLDGQNYGYTF
TRBJ1-1	TRBV30	NA	NA	CAWSAQRESEAFF
TRBJ2-4	TRBV2	NA	NA	CASRPNTGDHSKNIQYF
TRBJ2-3	TRBV4-1	TRBD2	NA	CASSRGLAGGTLTDTQYF
TRBJ1-2	TRBV5-1	NA	NA	CASSLAGSDGYTF
TRBJ2-3	TRBV4-1	TRBD2	NA	CASSQGTSGASTDTQYF
TRBJ1-5	TRBV7-9	NA	once	CASSLSSQPQHF
TRBJ2-7	TRBV5-6	NA	NA	CASSFPGQSSYEQYF
TRBJ1-2	TRBV3-1/TRBV3-2	TRBD1	NA	CASSPWDRGNYGYTF
TRBJ2-3	TRBV5-4	TRBD1	NA	CASSAGTAKLSTDTQYF
TRBJ1-1	TRBV7-6	TRBD1	NA	CASSLAHGTGTEAFF
TRBJ2-5	TRBV19	TRBD2	NA	CASSREGWRETQYF
TRBJ2-2	TRBV29-1	NA	few	CSVEGTPNTGELFF